This T cell receptor beta chain was captured by sequencing in a study of T cells in Graves' hyperthyroidism and ophthalmopathy. This clonotype was detected ten times or more. Amplified TCR beta CDR3 regions derived from RNA transcripts. A set of HTBI primers served as the primers for a first-round RT-PCR of the TCR CDR3. TCRdb independently ran MiXCR on the multiplex PCR reads; one entry per CDR3 protein. Counted here are about 570,000 distinct CDR3 sequences, roughly 50% occurring once; the ten biggest clones make up around 20%. Germline-derived CDR1 and CDR2 are SGHAT and FQNNGV. This CDR3 is 16 amino acids long. Trimming cost V 1 base and J 5 bases, with 14 bases left between them.

This receptor was taken from an adult woman with Graves' disease, either hyperthyroidism or ophthalmopathy (not recorded which). The material sequenced was peripheral blood or thyroid tissue (not recorded which). V usage is TRBV11-2 and J usage is TRBJ2-2, with D perhaps matching TRBD2 (6 bases). CDR3 amino acids: CASSLGGLRRTGELFF. Here the CDR3 DNA reads TGTGCCAGCAGCTTAGGGGGACTCAGGAGGACCGGGGAGCTGTTTTTT.